This TCR beta chain appears in the sequencing data of a study of cytomegalovirus exposure and HLA in healthy donors. Looking at the study overall: Earlier sequencing of approximately 180 million T cells yielded 100 million to 120 million unique TCR beta sequences. In an early release, HLA-typed donors contributed tens of millions of unique TCR sequences.

Study-level findings and limits: It was only CMV serostatus that was available as immune exposure information. On later analysis, the bulk of CMV-associated TCR beta chains appeared to be HLA-restricted.

In the PCR, 60 Vbeta and 13 Jbeta primers were used. Method: immunoSEQ multiplex PCR; TCRdb's copy keeps in-frame clones and lacks some. The data show about 130,000 clones, 77% seen once. Worth noting for this clone: The antigen remains undetermined.

V lost 1 base and J lost 4, with 20 bases in between. Germline CDR1 is SGHRS and CDR2 is YFSETQ. The CDR3 is 18 residues long. The genes are TRBV5-1 and TRBJ1-4; D perhaps matches TRBD1 (5 bases). This receptor was obtained from a woman aged 60-75 years in good health and CMV-seronegative. The sample consisted of PBMCs. CDR3 protein: CASSLPIKDSTHNEKLFF. Here the CDR3 DNA reads TGCGCCAGCAGCTTGCCGATTAAAGACAGTACCCATAATGAAAAACTGTTTTTT.